This is a list of T cell receptor beta chains from one sample in a study of PD-1 blockade in classical Hodgkin lymphoma. TCRdb's copy holds only in-frame clones and misses some; the assay was immunoSEQ multiplex PCR. The sample includes about 85,000 clones, 75% to 95% of them seen just once. The sample was peripheral blood mononuclear cells (PBMCs), taken before the fourth cycle of nivolumab. The receptors here all came from a human donor with classical Hodgkin lymphoma. Both conserved end residues are part of each CDR3. D genes are given only for firm matches.

v_gene	d_gene	j_gene	CDR3nt	CDR3aa
TRBV7-6	.	TRBJ1-2	TGTGCCAGCAGCTTAGATGAGGGCCTTGGGAATAACTATGGCTACACCTTC	CASSLDEGLGNNYGYTF
TRBV29-1	.	TRBJ2-2	TGCAGCGTTGAACACCGAACCGGGGAGCTGTTTTTT	CSVEHRTGELFF
TRBV19	.	TRBJ1-1	TGTGCCAGTATTCTGGGGGGAGGGTTCACTGAAGCTTTCTTT	CASILGGGFTEAFF
TRBV12-5	TRBD1	TRBJ2-1	TGTGCTAGTGGTTTGGACGGGACAGAGGTCTACAATGAGCAGTTCTTC	CASGLDGTEVYNEQFF
TRBV18	.	TRBJ1-6	TGTGCCAGCTCTCCTAGGACAGAAGGGAGGTCACCCCTCCACTTT	CASSPRTEGRSPLHF
TRBV6-6	.	TRBJ2-3	TGTGCCAGTTCGGCGGAAGGGCGACGGGATACGCAGTATTTT	CASSAEGRRDTQYF
TRBV28	.	TRBJ1-1	TGTGCCAGCCAAATTTCGGGGCTCACTGAAGCTTTCTTT	CASQISGLTEAFF
TRBV7-2	TRBD1	TRBJ1-2	TGTGCCAGCAGCTTAAGGGGGCAGTATGGCTACACCTTC	CASSLRGQYGYTF
TRBV5-8	.	TRBJ1-2	TGTGCCAGCAGCCCGACGGCGAACTATGGCTACACCTTC	CASSPTANYGYTF
TRBV19	.	TRBJ2-7	TGTGCCAGTAGTGCACAGGGCCGCTACGAGCAGTACTTC	CASSAQGRYEQYF
TRBV5-8	TRBD1	TRBJ1-1	TGTGCCAGCAGCTTTTTCACAGGGGGCGCGGCTCGCACTGAAGCTTTCTTT	CASSFFTGGAARTEAFF
TRBV7-2	.	TRBJ1-2	TGTGCCAGCAGCTTATTTACGGGAGGAGTCTATGGCTACACCTTC	CASSLFTGGVYGYTF
TRBV6-1	.	TRBJ1-1	TGTGCCAGCAGTTCCGCGCCGCAGATGAACACTGAAGCTTTCTTT	CASSSAPQMNTEAFF
TRBV11-2	TRBD2	TRBJ2-5	TGTGCCAGCAGCCTACCCCGGGGGGGCGGCCGAGAGACCCAGTACTTC	CASSLPRGGGRETQYF
TRBV29-1	.	TRBJ2-1	TGCAGCGCCCCGCGAGCGAGGCTCGATGAGCAGTTCTTC	CSAPRARLDEQFF
TRBV14	.	TRBJ1-2	TGTGCCAGCAGCCAAGACTTCGGTGGGGGAAGAAGAACCTTC	CASSQDFGGGRRTF
TRBV7-6	.	TRBJ2-5	TGTGCCAGCAGCTTCCGACTACAAGAGACCCAGTACTTC	CASSFRLQETQYF
TRBV21-1	.	TRBJ1-4	TGTGCCAGCGTCGACAGGGGTCATCAGATTGCAACTAATGAAAAACTGTTTTTT	CASVDRGHQIATNEKLFF
TRBV27	.	TRBJ2-5	TGTGCCAGCAGCCCAAATGATATCCAAGAGAGCCAGTACTTC	CASSPNDIQESQYF
TRBV18	TRBD1	TRBJ2-1	TGTGCCAGCTCACCACCGTCGAAACAGGGGCGAGATGAGCAGTTCTTC	CASSPPSKQGRDEQFF
TRBV5-1	TRBD2	TRBJ2-1	TGCGCCAGCACCTTGGCGGGGGGGCCCAATGAGCAGTTCTTC	CASTLAGGPNEQFF
TRBV6-1	.	TRBJ2-1	TGTGCCAGCAGATTAGAAGGCGGCATCTACAATGAGCAGTTCTTC	CASRLEGGIYNEQFF